What follows are 9 T cell receptor beta chains derived from one specimen sequenced in a study of T-cell memory formation after mild COVID-19. TCRdb called the 5' RACE reads again in MiXCR, with one record for every CDR3 protein. The data hold more than 450,000 distinct CDR3 sequences, with more than 15% observed a single time. Sample: PBMCs or a T cell subset sorted from them (not recorded which). The receptor set was obtained from an adult woman who had mild COVID-19 (a few samples of this study predate the infection). Cell type and time point are not known.

This clonotype appeared a few times. V and J are TRBV12-3 or TRBV12-4 and TRBJ2-1; 10 bases are shared with TRBD1. The CDR3 is 14 amino acids. Trimming took 4 bases from V and 9 from J; bases not matched to a gene: 6. The DNA for the CDR3 is TGTGCCAGCAGTTGGGGACAGGGGTTGGCTGAGCAGTTCTTC. It translates to CASSWGQGLAEQFF.

The rearrangement uses TRBV15 and TRBJ1-5; D is possibly TRBD1 (5 bases). V shed 2 bases and J shed 6 bases, with 17 bases lying between them. The germline CDR1 and CDR2 sequences are LNHNV and YYDKDF (reference sequence). The CDR3 covers 16 residues. The CDR3, as DNA: TGTGCCACCAGCAGACGGACACCCCGGGAGCTTCAGCCCCAGCATTTT. Translated, it gives CATSRRTPRELQPQHF.

There are a few counts of this clonotype. This chain uses TRBV6-1 with TRBJ2-5; D ambiguous. Germline V gene sequence: CDR1 MNHNS, CDR2 SASEGT. The CDR3 has 13 residues. The V end lost 4 bases, the J end lost 1 base, and 7 bases lay between the germline ends. The CDR3 sequence: CASSGGFQETQYF. The CDR3 DNA is TGTGCCAGCAGTGGAGGCTTCCAAGAGACCCAGTACTTC.

This clonotype was seen a handful of times. V gene TRBV29-1 combines with J gene TRBJ2-7; TRBD2 matches at 7 bases. CDR1 is SQVTM and CDR2 is ANQGSEA in the germline V gene. The V gene end was trimmed by 3 bases and the J gene end by 1 base; junction bases not matched to a gene: 6. The CDR3 length is 14 residues. CDR3 sequence reads: CSVEGSGTSYEQYF. The CDR3 bases are TGCAGCGTTGAGGGGAGCGGGACGTCCTACGAGCAGTACTTC.

V gene TRBV4-3 combines with J gene TRBJ2-5; 12 bases are shared with TRBD2. The CDR3 contains 16 residues. CDR1 LGHNA and CDR2 YSLEER come from the germline V gene. J lost 5 bases, V lost 3 bases, and 7 bases had no gene match. The CDR3 DNA is TGCGCCAGCAGCCAGGCTAGCGGGAGGGCCGGGGAGACCCAGTACTTC. Translation: CASSQASGRAGETQYF.

This clonotype came up many times. Germline and junction disagree at one end, which may indicate a read error. CDR3 loop: CASSLSGSYGYTF. The CDR3 region has the DNA TGTGCCAGCAGCTTGTCAGGAAGCTATGGCTACACCTTC. The chain has TRBV5-1 and TRBJ1-2; D not resolved. Germline CDR1 SGHRS, CDR2 YFSETQ. The CDR3 is 13 residues long. The variable domain in full, with the rest retrieved from reference TRBV5-1 and TRBJ1-2, is KAGVTQTPRYLIKTRGQQVTLSCSPISGHRSVSWYQQTPGQGLQFLFEYFSETQRNKGNFPGRFSGRQFSNSRSEMNVSTLELGDSALYLCASSLSGSYGYTFGSGTRLTVV.

A few counts support this clonotype. This rearrangement joins TRBV7-3 to TRBJ1-4; D is undetermined. Deletions cut 4 bases from V and 8 bases from J, with 17 bases between. Germline V gene data show CDR1 as SGHTA and CDR2 as FQGTGA. This CDR3 contains 15 residues. The CDR3 spells CASSSQGSVGEKLFF. DNA for the CDR3: TGTGCCAGCAGCTCTCAAGGGTCGGTAGGGGAAAAACTGTTTTTT.

This clonotype was recorded a few times. This chain uses TRBV6-5 with TRBJ1-1; no reliable D call. This CDR3 has 11 amino acids. The ends were cut back, 11 bases at V and 3 bases at J, with 10 bases in the middle. Per the germline V gene, CDR1 is MNHEY and CDR2 is SVGAGI. The chain's CDR3 is CAVGTYTEAFF. DNA of the CDR3: TGTGCCGTCGGTACCTACACTGAAGCTTTCTTT.

There are a few counts of this clonotype. This chain links TRBV6-5 with TRBJ1-4, with TRBD1 matching over 8 bases. V shed 4 bases and J 3 bases; nucleotides not matched to a gene: 1. This CDR3 comprises 14 residues. Per germline, CDR1 MNHEY and CDR2 SVGAGI. The CDR3 is CASSSQGANEKLFF. CDR3 sequence (DNA): TGTGCCAGCAGTTCACAGGGGGCTAATGAAAAACTGTTTTTT.